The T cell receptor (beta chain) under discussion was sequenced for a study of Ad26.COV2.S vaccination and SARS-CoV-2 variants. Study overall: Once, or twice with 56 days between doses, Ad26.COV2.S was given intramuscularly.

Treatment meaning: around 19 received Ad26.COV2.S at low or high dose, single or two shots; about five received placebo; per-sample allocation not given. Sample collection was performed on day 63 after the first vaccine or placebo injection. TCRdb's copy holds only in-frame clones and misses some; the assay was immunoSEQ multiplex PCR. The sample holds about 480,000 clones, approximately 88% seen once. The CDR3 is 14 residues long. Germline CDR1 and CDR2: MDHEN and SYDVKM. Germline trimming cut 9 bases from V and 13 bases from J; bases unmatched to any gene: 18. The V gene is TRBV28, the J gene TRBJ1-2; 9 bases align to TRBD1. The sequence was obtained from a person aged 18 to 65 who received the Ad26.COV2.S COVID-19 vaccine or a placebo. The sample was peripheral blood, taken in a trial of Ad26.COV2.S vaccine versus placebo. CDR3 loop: CASRGSGVQGAFTF. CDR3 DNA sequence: TGTGCCAGTCGAGGTTCGGGGGTACAGGGGGCTTTCACCTTC.